The 7 T cell receptor beta chains below were found in one sample sequenced in a study of blood T cell repertoires in COVID-19. The data were produced by immunoSEQ multiplex PCR, yet TCRdb's version contains in-frame clones alone and is incomplete. The data show about 110,000 clones, 88% seen once. The sequencing input was peripheral blood. The receptors derive from a human donor in a cohort sampled during active COVID-19.

This clone was observed a single time. The genes are TRBV10-2 and TRBJ2-7; D possibly corresponds to TRBD2 (6 bases). The CDR3 is 13 amino acids. Trimming left V 9 bases short and J 3 bases short, with 15 bases between. Germline-derived CDR1 and CDR2 are WSHSY and SAAADI. The chain's CDR3 is CASGRENYYEQYF. DNA for the CDR3: TGCGCCAGTGGACGGGAGAACTACTACGAGCAGTACTTC.

The rearrangement uses TRBV4-2 and TRBJ2-7; 8 bases fit TRBD2. CDR1 is LGHNA and CDR2 is YNFKEQ in the germline V gene. The CDR3 has 15 amino acids. V shed 0 bases and J 7 bases; nucleotides not matched to a gene: 8. CDR3 sequence: CASSQDGGGLPEQYF. The CDR3 nucleotides read TGTGCCAGCAGCCAAGATGGCGGGGGGCTCCCAGAGCAGTACTTC.

V is TRBV4-1 and J is TRBJ1-4; D is undetermined. V gave up 1 base and J gave up 4 bases, with 13 bases separating them. From germline, CDR1 is MGHRA and CDR2 YSYEKL. There are 16 residues in the CDR3. CDR3 coding DNA: TGCGCCAGCAGCCAAGGGCTCGAGGGCCTTAATGAAAAACTGTTTTTT. Its protein product is CASSQGLEGLNEKLFF.

The chain links TRBV7-9 to TRBJ2-2; 7 nucleotides match TRBD1. V lost 0 bases, J lost 2 bases, and 0 bases stayed unmatched. CDR3 size: 15 residues. Looked up from germline, CDR1 is SEHNR and CDR2 is FQNEAQ (reference sequence). The CDR3 DNA reads TGTGCCAGCAGCTTAGCAGGGGGCAACACCGGGGAGCTGTTTTTT. Its protein product is CASSLAGGNTGELFF.

The genes are TRBV12-3 or TRBV12-4 and TRBJ2-5; TRBD1 matches 8 bases. Trimming removed 6 bases from V and 4 bases from J; junction bases left unmatched: 4. The CDR3 covers 13 residues. CDR3 region: CASSLRGRETQYF. The CDR3 bases are TGTGCCAGCAGCCTCAGGGGGCGAGAGACCCAGTACTTC.

V gene TRBV27 combines with J gene TRBJ2-5; 10 bases align to TRBD2. The CDR3 runs to 18 residues. The V and J ends lost 4 bases and 4 bases, in that order; junction bases with no gene match: 15. Germline-derived CDR1 and CDR2 are MNHEY and SMNVEV (reference sequence). The CDR3, as DNA: TGTGCCAGCAGTTCACTGGGACTAGCGCGTAACCGGGGAGAGACCCAGTACTTC. Encoded protein: CASSSLGLARNRGETQYF.

In DNA, the CDR3 is TGTGCCAGCAGTGAAGGGGGGGTATACGAGCAGTACTTC. This sequence encodes CASSEGGVYEQYF. The chain links TRBV6-1 to TRBJ2-7; possibly TRBD2 for D (6 bases). The CDR3 extends over 13 amino acids. Germline V gene lookup returns CDR1 MNHNS and CDR2 SASEGT. V was pared by 1 base and J by 4 bases, with 8 bases between.